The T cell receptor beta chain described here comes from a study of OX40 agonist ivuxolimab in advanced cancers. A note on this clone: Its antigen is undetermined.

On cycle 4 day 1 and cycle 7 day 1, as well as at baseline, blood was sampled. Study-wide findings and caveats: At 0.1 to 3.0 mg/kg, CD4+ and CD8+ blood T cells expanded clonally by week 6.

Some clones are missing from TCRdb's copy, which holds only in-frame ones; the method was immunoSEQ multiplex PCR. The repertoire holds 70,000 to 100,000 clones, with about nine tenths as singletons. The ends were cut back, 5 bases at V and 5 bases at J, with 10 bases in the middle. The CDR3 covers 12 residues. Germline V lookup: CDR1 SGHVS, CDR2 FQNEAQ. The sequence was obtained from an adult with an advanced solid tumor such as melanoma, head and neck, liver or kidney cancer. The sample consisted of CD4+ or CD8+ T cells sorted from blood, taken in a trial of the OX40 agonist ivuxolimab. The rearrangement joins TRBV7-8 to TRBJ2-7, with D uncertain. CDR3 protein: CASSLKVDEQYF. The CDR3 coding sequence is TGTGCCAGCAGCCTAAAGGTGGACGAGCAGTACTTC.